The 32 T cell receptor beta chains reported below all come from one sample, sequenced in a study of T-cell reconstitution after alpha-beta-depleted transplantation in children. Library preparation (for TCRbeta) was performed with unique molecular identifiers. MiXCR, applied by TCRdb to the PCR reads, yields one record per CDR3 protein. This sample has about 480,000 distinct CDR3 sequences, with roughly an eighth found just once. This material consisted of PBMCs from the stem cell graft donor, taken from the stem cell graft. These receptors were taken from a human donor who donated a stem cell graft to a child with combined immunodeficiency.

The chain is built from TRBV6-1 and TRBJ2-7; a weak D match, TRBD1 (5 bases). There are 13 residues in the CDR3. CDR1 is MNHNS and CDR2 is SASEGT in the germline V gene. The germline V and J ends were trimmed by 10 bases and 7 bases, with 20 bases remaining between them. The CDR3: CATRRTPLSEQYF. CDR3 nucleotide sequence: TGTGCCACCAGACGGACACCGTTATCGGAGCAGTACTTC.

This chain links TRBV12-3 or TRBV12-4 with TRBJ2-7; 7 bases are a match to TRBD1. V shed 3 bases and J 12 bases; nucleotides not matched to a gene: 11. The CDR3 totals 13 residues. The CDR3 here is CASSFGKDRARYF. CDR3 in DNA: TGTGCCAGCAGTTTCGGAAAAGACAGGGCCAGGTACTTC.

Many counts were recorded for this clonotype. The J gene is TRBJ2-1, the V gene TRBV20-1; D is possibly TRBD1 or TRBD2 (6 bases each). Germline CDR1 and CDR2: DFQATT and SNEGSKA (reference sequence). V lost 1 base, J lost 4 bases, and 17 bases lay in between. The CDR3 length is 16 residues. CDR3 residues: CSARALRGAHYNEQFF. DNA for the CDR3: TGCAGTGCTAGAGCTCTAAGGGGGGCACATTACAATGAGCAGTTCTTC.

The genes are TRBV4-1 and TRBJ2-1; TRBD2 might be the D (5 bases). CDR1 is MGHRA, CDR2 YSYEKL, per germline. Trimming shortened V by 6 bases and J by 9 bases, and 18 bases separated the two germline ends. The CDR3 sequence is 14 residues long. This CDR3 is CASRALDGYPEQFF. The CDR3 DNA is TGCGCCAGCAGGGCACTAGACGGTTATCCTGAGCAGTTCTTC.

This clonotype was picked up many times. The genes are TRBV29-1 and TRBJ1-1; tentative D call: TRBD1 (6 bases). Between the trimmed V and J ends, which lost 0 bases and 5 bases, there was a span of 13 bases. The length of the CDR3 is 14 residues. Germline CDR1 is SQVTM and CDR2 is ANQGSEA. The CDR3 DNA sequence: TGCAGCGTTGAAGAGAGCGGGGGCCGAACTGAAGCTTTCTTT. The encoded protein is CSVEESGGRTEAFF. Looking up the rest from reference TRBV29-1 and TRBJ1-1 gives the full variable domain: SAVISQKPSRDICQRGTSLTIQCQVDSQVTMMFWYRQQPGQSLTLIATANQGSEATYESGFVIDKFPISRPNLTFSTLTVSNMSPEDSSIYLCSVEESGGRTEAFFGQGTRLTVV.

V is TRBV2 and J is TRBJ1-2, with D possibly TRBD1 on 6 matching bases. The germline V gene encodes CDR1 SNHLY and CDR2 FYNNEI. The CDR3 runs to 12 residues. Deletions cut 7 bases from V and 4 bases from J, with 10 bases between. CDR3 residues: CASTGQTYGYTF. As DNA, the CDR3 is TGTGCCAGCACTGGACAGACCTATGGCTACACCTTC.

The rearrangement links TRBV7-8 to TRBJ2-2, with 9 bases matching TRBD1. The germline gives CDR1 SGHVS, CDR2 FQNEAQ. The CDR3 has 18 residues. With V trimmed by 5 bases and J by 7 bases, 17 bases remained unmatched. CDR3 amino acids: CASSTKQGAHVSGGELFF. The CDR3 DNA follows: TGTGCCAGCAGCACCAAACAGGGGGCGCATGTAAGCGGCGGGGAGCTGTTTTTT.

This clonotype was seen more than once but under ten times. In nucleotides, the CDR3 is TGTGCCACGGGGGGACCCCATGCGGACGAGCAGTACTTC. As protein: CATGGPHADEQYF. The chain employs TRBV10-3 and TRBJ2-7; TRBD2 agrees at 7 bases. Germline values: CDR1 ENHRY, CDR2 SYGVKD. The CDR3 totals 13 residues. The J segment lost 5 bases and the V segment lost 10 bases, leaving 11 bases of the junction unmatched.

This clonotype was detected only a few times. DNA for the CDR3: TGTGCCAGCAGTTACGGGGGGGGCCGAGCTGAGGGTGGCTACACCTTC. Protein: CASSYGGGRAEGGYTF. V and J are TRBV6-5 and TRBJ1-2; TRBD1 is a possible D gene (6 bases). The CDR3 length is 16 residues. Germline lookup yields CDR1 MNHEY and CDR2 SVGAGI. V was clipped by 2 bases and J by 7 bases, with 20 bases between them.

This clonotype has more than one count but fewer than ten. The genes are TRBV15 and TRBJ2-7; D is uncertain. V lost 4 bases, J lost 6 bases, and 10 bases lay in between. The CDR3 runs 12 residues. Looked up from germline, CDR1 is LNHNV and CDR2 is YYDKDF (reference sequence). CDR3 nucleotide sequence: TGTGCCACCAGCATGGAAGGCGGCGAGCAGTACTTC. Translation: CATSMEGGEQYF. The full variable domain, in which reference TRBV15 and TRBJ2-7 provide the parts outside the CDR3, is DAMVIQNPRYQVTQFGKPVTLSCSQTLNHNVMYWYQQKSSQAPKLLFHYYDKDFNNEADTPDNFQSRRPNTSFCFLDIRSPGLGDTAMYLCATSMEGGEQYFGPGTRLTVT.

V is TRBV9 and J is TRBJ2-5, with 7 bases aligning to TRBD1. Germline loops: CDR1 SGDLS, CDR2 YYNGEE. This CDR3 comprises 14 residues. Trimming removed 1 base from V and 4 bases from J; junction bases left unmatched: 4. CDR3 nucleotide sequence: TGTGCCAGCAGCGTAACAGGGGCGGTAGAGACCCAGTACTTC. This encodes CASSVTGAVETQYF.

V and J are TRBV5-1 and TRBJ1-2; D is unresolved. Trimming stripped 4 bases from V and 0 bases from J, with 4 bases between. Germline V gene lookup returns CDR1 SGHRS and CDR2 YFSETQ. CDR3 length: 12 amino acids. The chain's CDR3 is CASSPANYGYTF. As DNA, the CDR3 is TGCGCCAGCAGCCCAGCTAACTATGGCTACACCTTC.

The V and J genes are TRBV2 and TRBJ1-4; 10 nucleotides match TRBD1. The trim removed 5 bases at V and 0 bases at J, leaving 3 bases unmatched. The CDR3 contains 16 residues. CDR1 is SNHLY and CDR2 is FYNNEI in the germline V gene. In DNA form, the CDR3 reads TGTGCCAGCAGTACGGGACAGGGGACAACTAATGAAAAACTGTTTTTT. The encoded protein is CASSTGQGTTNEKLFF.

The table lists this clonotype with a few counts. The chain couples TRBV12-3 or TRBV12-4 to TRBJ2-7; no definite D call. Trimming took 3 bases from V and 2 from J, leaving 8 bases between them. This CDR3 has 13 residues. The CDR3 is CASSFRLAYEQYF. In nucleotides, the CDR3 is TGTGCCAGCAGTTTTCGGCTCGCCTACGAGCAGTACTTC.

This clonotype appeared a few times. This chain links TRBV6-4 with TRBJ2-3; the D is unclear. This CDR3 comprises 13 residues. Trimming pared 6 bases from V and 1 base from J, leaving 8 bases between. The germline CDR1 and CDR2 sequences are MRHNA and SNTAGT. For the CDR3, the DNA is TGTGCCAGCAGCTACCACCGCACAGATACGCAGTATTTT. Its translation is CASSYHRTDTQYF.

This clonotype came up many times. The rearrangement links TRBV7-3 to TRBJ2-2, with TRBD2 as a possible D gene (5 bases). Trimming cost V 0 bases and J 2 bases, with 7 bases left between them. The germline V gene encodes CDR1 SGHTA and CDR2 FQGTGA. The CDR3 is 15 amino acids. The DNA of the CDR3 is TGTGCCAGCAGCTTAACAGCGGCAAACACCGGGGAGCTGTTTTTT. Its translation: CASSLTAANTGELFF. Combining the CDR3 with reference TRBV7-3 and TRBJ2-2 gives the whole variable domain GAGVSQTPSNKVTEKGKYVELRCDPISGHTALYWYRQSLGQGPEFLIYFQGTGAADDSGLPNDRFFAVRPEGSVSTLKIQRTERGDSAVYLCASSLTAANTGELFFGEGSRLTVL.

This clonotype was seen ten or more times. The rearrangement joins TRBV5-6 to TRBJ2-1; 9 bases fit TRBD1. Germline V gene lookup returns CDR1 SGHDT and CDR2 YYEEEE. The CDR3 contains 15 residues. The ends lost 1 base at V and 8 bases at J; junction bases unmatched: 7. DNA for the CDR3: TGTGCCAGCAGCTTGACCTTACAGGGGGCCGATGAGCAGTTCTTC. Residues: CASSLTLQGADEQFF.

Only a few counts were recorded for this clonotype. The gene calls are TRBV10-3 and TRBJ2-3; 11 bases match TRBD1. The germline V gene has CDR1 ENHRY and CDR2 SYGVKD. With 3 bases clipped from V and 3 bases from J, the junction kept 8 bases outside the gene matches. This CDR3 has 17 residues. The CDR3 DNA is TGTGCCATCAGTGAAAAAGCCGGGACAGGGGGGACAGATACGCAGTATTTT. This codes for CAISEKAGTGGTDTQYF.

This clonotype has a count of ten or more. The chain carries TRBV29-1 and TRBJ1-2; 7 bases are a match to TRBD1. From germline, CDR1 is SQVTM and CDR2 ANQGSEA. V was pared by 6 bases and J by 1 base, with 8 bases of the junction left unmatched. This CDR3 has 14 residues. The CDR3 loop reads CSVTGTELNYGYTF. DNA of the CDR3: TGCAGCGTAACTGGGACAGAACTTAACTATGGCTACACCTTC.

The CDR3 loop is CASSAGGDGLGYTF. The DNA for the CDR3 is TGTGCCAGCAGTGCGGGGGGGGATGGGCTTGGCTACACCTTC. The chain combines TRBV12-3 or TRBV12-4 with TRBJ1-2; D might be TRBD1 (5 bases). Trimming took off 5 bases at V and 7 bases at J, with 17 bases between the two ends. CDR3 length equals 14 residues.

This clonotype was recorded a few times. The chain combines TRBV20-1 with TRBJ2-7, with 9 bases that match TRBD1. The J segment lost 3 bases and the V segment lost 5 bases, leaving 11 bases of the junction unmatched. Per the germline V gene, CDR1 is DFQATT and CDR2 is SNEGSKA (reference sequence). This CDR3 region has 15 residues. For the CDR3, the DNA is TGCAGTGCTTTAACCGGGACAGGGTTCGGCTACGAGCAGTACTTC. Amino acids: CSALTGTGFGYEQYF.

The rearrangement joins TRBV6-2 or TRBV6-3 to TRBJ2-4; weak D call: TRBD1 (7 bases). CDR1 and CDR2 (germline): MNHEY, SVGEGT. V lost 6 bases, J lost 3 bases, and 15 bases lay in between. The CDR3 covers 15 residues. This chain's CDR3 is CASRLSQGGKNIQYF. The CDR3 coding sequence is TGTGCCAGCAGGCTTTCGCAGGGGGGCAAAAACATTCAGTACTTC.

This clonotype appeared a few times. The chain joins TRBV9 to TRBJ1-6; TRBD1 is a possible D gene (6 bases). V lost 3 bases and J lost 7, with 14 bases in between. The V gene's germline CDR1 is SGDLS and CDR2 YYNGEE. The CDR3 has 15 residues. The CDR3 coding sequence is TGTGCCAGCAGCGAAGGACAGACCGGGAATTCACCCCTCCACTTT. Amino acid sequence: CASSEGQTGNSPLHF.

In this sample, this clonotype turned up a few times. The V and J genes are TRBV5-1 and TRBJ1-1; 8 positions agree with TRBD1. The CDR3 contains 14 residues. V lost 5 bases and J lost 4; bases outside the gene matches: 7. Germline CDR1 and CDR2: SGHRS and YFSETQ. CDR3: CASRPFGQGTEAFF. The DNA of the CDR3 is TGCGCCAGCAGACCATTTGGACAGGGCACTGAAGCTTTCTTT.

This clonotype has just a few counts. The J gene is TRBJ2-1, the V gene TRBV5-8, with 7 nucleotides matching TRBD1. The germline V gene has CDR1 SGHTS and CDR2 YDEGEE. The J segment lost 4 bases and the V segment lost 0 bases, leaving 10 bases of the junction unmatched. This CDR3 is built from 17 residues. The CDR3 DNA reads TGTGCCAGCAGCTTGGTTATGGGACAGATCGCGTACAATGAGCAGTTCTTC. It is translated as CASSLVMGQIAYNEQFF.

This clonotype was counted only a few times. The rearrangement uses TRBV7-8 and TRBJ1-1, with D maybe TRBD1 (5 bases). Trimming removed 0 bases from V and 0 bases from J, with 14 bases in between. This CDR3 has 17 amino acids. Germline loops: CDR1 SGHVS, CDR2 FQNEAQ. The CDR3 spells CASSLAVVWGLNTEAFF. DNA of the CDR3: TGTGCCAGCAGCTTAGCTGTGGTTTGGGGCCTGAACACTGAAGCTTTCTTT. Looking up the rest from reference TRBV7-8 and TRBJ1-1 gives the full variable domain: GAGVSQSPRYKVAKRGQDVALRCDPISGHVSLFWYQQALGQGPEFLTYFQNEAQLDKSGLPSDRFFAERPEGSVSTLKIQRTQQEDSAVYLCASSLAVVWGLNTEAFFGQGTRLTVV.

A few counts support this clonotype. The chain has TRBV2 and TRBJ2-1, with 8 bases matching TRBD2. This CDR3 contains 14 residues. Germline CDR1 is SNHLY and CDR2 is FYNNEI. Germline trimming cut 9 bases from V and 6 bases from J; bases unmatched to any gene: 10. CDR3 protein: CASLREVVGNEQFF. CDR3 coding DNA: TGTGCCAGTCTGCGGGAGGTAGTAGGCAATGAGCAGTTCTTC.

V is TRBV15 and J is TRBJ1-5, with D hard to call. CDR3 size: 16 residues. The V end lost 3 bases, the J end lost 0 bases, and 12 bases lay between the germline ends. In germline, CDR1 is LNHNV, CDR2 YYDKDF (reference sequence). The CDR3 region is CATSRTGQYSNQPQHF. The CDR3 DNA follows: TGTGCCACCAGCAGGACGGGCCAGTATAGCAATCAGCCCCAGCATTTT.

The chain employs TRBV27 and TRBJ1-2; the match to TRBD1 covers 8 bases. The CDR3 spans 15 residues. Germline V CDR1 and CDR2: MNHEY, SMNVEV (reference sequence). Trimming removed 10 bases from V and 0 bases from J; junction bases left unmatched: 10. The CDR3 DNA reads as TGTGCCACCCGGACAGGGATATTCGCTAACTATGGCTACACCTTC. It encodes CATRTGIFANYGYTF.

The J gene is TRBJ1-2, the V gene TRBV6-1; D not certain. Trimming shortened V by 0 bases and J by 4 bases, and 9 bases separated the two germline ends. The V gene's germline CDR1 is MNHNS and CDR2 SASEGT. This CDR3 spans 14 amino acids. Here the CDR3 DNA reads TGTGCCAGCAGTGAAGCTATGAGGTCCTATGGCTACACCTTC. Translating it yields CASSEAMRSYGYTF.

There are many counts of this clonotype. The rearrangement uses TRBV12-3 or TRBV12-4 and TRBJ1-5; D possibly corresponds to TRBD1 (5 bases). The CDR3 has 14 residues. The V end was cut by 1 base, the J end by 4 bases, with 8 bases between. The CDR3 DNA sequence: TGTGCCAGCAGTTTAGACAGGAGAAATCAGCCCCAGCATTTT. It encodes CASSLDRRNQPQHF.

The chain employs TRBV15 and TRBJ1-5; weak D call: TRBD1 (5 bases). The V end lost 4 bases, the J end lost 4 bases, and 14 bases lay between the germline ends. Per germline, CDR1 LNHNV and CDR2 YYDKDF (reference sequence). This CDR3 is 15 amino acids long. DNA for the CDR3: TGTGCCACCAGCACCAGGAGGGACGGGAATCAGCCCCAGCATTTT. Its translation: CATSTRRDGNQPQHF.